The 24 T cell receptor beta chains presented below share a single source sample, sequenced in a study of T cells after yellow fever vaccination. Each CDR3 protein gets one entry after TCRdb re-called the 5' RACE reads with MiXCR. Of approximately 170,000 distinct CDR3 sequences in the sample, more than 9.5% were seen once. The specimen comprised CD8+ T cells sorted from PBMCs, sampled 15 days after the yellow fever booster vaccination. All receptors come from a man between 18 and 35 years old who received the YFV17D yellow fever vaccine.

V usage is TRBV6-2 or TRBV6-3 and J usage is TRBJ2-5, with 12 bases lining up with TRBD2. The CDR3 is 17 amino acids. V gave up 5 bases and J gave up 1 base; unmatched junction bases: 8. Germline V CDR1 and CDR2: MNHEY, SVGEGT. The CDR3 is CASSTSGGTPFQETQYF. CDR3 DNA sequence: TGTGCCAGCAGTACTAGCGGGGGGACACCCTTCCAAGAGACCCAGTACTTC.

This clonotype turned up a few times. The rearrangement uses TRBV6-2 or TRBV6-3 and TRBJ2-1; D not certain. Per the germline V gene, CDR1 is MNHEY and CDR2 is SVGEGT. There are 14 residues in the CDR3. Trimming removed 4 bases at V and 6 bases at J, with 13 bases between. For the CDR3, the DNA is TGTGCCAGCAGTTCCGTTCTCGTTTCCAATGAGCAGTTCTTC. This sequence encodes CASSSVLVSNEQFF.

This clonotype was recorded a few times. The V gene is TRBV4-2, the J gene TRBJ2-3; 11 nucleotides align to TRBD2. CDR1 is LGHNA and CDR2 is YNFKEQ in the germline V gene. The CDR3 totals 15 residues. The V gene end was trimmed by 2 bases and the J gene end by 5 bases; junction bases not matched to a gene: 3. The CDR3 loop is CASSQTLAGEDTQYF. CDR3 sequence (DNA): TGTGCCAGCAGCCAAACACTAGCGGGGGAAGATACGCAGTATTTT.

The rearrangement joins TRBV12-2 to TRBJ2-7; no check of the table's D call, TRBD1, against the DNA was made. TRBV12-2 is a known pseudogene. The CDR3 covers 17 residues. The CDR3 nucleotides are TGTGCAAGTCGCTTAGCTTGGGTGGATCAGGGGGCGGACGAGCAGTACGTC. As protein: CASRLAWVDQGADEQYV.

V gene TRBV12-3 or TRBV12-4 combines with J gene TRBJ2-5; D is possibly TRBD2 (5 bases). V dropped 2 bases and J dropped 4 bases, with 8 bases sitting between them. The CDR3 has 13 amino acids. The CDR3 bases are TGTGCCAGCAGTTTATCCGGGGTAGAGACCCAGTACTTC. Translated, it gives CASSLSGVETQYF.

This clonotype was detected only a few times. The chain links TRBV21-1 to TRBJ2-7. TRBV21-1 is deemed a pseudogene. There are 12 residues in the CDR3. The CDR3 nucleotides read TGTGCCAGCGTTGTGGCGGACCACGAGCAGTACGTC. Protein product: CASVVADHEQYV.

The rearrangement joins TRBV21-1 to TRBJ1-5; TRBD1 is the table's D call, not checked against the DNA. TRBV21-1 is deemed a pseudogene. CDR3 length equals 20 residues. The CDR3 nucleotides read TGTGCCAGCAGCAACAACGGTTGGCGGGTCCTGGGGTATAGCAATCAGCCCCAGCATTTT. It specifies CASSNNGWRVLGYSNQPQHF.

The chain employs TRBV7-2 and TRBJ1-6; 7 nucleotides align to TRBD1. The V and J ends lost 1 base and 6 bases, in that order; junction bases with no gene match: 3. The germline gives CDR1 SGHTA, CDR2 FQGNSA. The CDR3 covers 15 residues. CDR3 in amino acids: CASSLGQGVNSPLHF. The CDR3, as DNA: TGTGCCAGCAGCTTAGGGCAGGGGGTTAATTCACCCCTCCACTTT.

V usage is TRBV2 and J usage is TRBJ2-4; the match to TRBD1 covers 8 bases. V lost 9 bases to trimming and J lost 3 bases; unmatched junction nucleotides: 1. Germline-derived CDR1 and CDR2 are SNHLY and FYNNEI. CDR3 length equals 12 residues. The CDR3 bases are TGTGCCAGTGACAGGGGCAAAAACATTCAGTACTTC. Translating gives CASDRGKNIQYF.

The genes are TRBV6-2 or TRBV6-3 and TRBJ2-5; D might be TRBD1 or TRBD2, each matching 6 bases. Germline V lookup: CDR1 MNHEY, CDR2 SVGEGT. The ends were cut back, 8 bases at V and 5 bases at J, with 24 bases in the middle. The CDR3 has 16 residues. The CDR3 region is CASGLTGGATWETQYF. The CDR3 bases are TGTGCCAGCGGGCTGACCGGGGGCGCCACTTGGGAGACCCAGTACTTC.

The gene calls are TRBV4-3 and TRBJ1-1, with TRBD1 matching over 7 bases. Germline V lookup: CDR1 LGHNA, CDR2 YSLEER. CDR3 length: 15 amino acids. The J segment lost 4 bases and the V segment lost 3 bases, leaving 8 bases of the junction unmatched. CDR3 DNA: TGCGCCAGCAGCCAGACCTACAGGGGCCCCACTGAAGCTTTCTTT. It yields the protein CASSQTYRGPTEAFF.

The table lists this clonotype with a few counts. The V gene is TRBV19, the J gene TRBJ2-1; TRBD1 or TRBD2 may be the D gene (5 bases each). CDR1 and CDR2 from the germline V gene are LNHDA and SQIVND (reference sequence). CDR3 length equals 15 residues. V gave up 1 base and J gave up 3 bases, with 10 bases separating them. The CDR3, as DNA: TGTGCCAGTAGTATAGGGGGGTCCCTCTACAATGAGCAGTTCTTC. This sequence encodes CASSIGGSLYNEQFF.

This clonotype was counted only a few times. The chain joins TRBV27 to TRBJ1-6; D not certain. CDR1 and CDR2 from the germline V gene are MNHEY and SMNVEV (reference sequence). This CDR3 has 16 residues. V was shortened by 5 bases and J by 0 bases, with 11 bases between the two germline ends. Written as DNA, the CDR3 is TGTGCCAGCAGTCAGACACTGAGCTCCTATAATTCACCCCTCCACTTT. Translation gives CASSQTLSSYNSPLHF.

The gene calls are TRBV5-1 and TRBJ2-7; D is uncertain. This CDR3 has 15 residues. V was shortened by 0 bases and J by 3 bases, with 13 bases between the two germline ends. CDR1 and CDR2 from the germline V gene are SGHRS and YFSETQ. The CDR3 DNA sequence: TGCGCCAGCAGCTTGGTAGGGCAGGACCACTACGAGCAGTACGTC. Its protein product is CASSLVGQDHYEQYV.

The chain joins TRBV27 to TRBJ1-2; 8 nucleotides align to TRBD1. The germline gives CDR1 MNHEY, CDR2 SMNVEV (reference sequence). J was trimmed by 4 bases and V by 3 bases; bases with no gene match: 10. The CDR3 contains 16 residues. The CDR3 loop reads CASSFLTGQGSYGYTF. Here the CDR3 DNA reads TGTGCCAGCAGTTTCCTTACCGGACAGGGCTCCTATGGCTACACCTTC.

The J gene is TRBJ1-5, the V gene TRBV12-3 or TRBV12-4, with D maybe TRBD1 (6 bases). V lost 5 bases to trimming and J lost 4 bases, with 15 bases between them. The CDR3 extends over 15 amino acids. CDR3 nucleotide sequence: TGTGCCAGCAGTCAAATTCCCCAGGGGAATCAGCCCCAGCATTTT. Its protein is CASSQIPQGNQPQHF.

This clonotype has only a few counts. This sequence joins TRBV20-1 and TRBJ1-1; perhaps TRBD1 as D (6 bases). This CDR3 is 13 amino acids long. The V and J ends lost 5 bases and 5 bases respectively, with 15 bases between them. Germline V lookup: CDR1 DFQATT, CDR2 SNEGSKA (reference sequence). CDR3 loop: CSAPMGGLTEAFF. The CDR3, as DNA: TGCAGTGCTCCCATGGGGGGCCTAACTGAAGCTTTCTTT.

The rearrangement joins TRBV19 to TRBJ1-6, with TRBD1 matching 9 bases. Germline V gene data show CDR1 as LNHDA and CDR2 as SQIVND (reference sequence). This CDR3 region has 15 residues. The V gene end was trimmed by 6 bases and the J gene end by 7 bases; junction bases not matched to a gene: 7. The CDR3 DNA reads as TGTGCCAGTAGGAATATCGGGACAGGGAATTCACCCCTCCACTTT. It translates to CASRNIGTGNSPLHF.

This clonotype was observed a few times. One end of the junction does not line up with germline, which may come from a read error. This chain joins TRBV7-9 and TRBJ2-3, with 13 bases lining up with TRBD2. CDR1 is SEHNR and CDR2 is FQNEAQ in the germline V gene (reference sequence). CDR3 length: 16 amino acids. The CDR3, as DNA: TGTGCCAGCAGATCGGGACTAGCGGGGTTAGGAGATACGCAGTTTTTT. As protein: CASRSGLAGLGDTQFF.

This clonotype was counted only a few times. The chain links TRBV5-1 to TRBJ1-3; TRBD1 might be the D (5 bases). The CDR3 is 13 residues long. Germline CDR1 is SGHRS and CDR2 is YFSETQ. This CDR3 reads CAPAWAGRDTIYF. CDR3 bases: TGCGCGCCAGCATGGGCAGGGCGCGACACCATATATTTT.

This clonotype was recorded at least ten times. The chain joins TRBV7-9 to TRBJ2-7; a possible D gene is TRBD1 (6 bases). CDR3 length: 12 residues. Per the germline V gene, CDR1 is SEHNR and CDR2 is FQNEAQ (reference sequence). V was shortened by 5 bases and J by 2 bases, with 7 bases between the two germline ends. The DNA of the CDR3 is TGTGCCAGCAGCACAGGGCCCTACGAGCAGTACGTC. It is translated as CASSTGPYEQYV.

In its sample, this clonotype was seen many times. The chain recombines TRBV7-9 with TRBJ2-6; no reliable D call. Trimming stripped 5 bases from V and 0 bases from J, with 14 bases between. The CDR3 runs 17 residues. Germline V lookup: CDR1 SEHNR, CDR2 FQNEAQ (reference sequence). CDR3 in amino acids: CASSLAEEYSGANVLTF. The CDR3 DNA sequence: TGTGCCAGCAGCCTCGCCGAGGAGTACTCTGGGGCCAACGTCCTGACTTTC.

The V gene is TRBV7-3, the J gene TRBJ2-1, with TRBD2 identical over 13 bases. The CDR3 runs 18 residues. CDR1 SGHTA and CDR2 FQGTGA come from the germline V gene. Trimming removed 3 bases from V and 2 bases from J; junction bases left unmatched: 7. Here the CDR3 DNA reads TGTGCCAGCAGCTTCGGGACTAGCGGGGTGTCCGCCTACAATGAGCAGTTCTTC. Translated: CASSFGTSGVSAYNEQFF.

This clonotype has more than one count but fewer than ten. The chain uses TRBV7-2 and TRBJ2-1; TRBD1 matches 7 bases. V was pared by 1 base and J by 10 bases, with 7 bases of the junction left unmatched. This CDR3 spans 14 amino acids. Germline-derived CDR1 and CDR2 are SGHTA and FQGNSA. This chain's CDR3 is CASSLGGRGWEQFF. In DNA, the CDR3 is TGTGCCAGCAGCTTAGGTGGCAGGGGGTGGGAGCAGTTCTTC.